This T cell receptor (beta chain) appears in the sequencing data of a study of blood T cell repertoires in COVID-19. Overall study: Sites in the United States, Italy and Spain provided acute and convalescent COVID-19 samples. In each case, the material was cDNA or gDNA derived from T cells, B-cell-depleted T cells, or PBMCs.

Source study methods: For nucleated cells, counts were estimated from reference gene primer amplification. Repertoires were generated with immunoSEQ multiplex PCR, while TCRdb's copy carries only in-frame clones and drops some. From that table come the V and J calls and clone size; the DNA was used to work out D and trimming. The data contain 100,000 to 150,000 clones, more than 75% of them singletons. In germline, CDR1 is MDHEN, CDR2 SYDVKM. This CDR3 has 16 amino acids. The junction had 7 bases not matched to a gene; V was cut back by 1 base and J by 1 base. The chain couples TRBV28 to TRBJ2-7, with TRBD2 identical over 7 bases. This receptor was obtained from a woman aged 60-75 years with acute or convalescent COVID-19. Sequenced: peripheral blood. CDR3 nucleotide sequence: TGTGCCAGCAGTTTATTAGGGCGGGAGCGGTCCTACGAGCAGTACTTC. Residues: CASSLLGRERSYEQYF.